The rows below give T cell receptor beta chains drawn from one sample of a study of beta chain features in type 1 diabetes. The data were produced by immunoSEQ multiplex PCR, yet TCRdb's version contains in-frame clones alone and is incomplete. The sample shows 970,000 or so clones, roughly 17% of them seen only once. Sequencing used naive CD4+ T cells from blood. The receptors come from a woman aged 18-29 years in good health. Each CDR3 is given with its conserved first and last residue. Each record gives: J gene, clone size, V gene, D gene, CDR3 DNA, CDR3 protein. The D gene is left open where the match is weak. Rows may omit the clone size; those that give it use once, few, many or a size class.

>TRBJ2-2|-|TRBV4-3|TRBD2
TGCGCCAGCAGCCAAGATGGGGAGGGCCTAGCCGGGGAGCTGTTTTTT
CASSQDGEGLAGELFF
>TRBJ2-7|few|TRBV29-1|TRBD1
TGCAGCGTCGGATGGGGACAGGGTTACGAGCAGTACTTC
CSVGWGQGYEQYF
>TRBJ2-5|-|TRBV5-5|-
TGTGCCAGCAGCCTCCTAGGGGGGATCTCCAGGGAGACCCAGTACTTC
CASSLLGGISRETQYF
>TRBJ1-5|-|TRBV6-1|-
TGTGCCAGCACCCAACAGGGATGGGGCAATCAGCCCCAGCATTTT
CASTQQGWGNQPQHF
>TRBJ2-6|-|TRBV28|-
TGTGCCAGCAGATCCCAGGATAATTCTGGGGCCAACGTCCTGACTTTC
CASRSQDNSGANVLTF
>TRBJ2-1|few|TRBV7-9|-
TGTGCCAGCAGCTTTGACGCGACCCGTAAGCAGTTCTTC
CASSFDATRKQFF
>TRBJ2-5|-|TRBV18|-
TGTGCCAGCTCACCAGGGGCCGCAGAGACCCAGTACTTC
CASSPGAAETQYF
>TRBJ2-2|few|TRBV18|-
TGTGCCAGCTCACCACTCTCGGCGAACACCGGGGAGCTGTTTTTT
CASSPLSANTGELFF
>TRBJ1-4|few|TRBV4-3|-
TGCGCCAGCAGCCAAGATCCGACTAATGAAAAACTGTTTTTT
CASSQDPTNEKLFF
>TRBJ2-2|-|TRBV2|-
TGTGCCAGCACAGGGCAGGACACCGGGGAGCTGTTTTTT
CASTGQDTGELFF
>TRBJ2-1|few|TRBV11-2|TRBD1
TGTGCCAGCAGCGGTTACAGGGGGCGCGGATACAATGAGCAGTTCTTC
CASSGYRGRGYNEQFF
>TRBJ1-5|-|TRBV28|TRBD1
TGTGCCAGCAGCCCGGGACAGGGAAATCAGCCCCAGCATTTT
CASSPGQGNQPQHF
>TRBJ2-3|-|TRBV5-1|TRBD2
TGCGCCAGCAGCCCCCGACTAGCGGGTTCCACAGATACGCAGTATTTT
CASSPRLAGSTDTQYF
>TRBJ2-1|-|TRBV29-1|TRBD2
TGCAGCGTTGTTTCGCTAGCGGGGTACAATGAGCAGTTCTTC
CSVVSLAGYNEQFF
>TRBJ2-7|few|TRBV7-2|TRBD2
TGTGCCAGCAGCTTAGGACTAGCGGGAGGGCAAGGCGAGCAGTACTTC
CASSLGLAGGQGEQYF
>TRBJ2-2|few|TRBV7-2|TRBD1
TGTGCCAGCAGCTCCCCGGACAGGGCGCACACCGGGGAGCTGTTTTTT
CASSSPDRAHTGELFF
>TRBJ2-3|-|TRBV9|-
TGTGCCAGCAGCGTAGGTTCCGGGAGTACTAGCACAGATACGCAGTATTTT
CASSVGSGSTSTDTQYF
>TRBJ2-4|-|TRBV4-1|-
TGCGCCAGCAGCCCATCAGGGTCCGCCAAAAACATTCAGTACTTC
CASSPSGSAKNIQYF
>TRBJ2-5|-|TRBV7-3|-
TGTGCCAGCAGCTTAACATGGCAAGAGACCCAGTACTTC
CASSLTWQETQYF
>TRBJ2-5|-|TRBV28|-
TGTGCCAGCAGTCCCCCACTGGGGGGATCGGAGACCCAGTACTTC
CASSPPLGGSETQYF
>TRBJ1-4|few|TRBV29-1|-
TGCAGCGCTCTCAGGGGAACTACTAATGAAAAACTGTTTTTT
CSALRGTTNEKLFF
>TRBJ1-5|-|TRBV6-1|-
TGTGCCAGCAGTGAACGTCGGGGAGATCAGCCCCAGCATTTT
CASSERRGDQPQHF
>TRBJ2-3|-|TRBV7-2|TRBD2
TGTGCCAGCAGCCCATGGACTAGCGGGAGAGTGCAGTATTTT
CASSPWTSGRVQYF
>TRBJ1-4|few|TRBV2|-
TGTGCCAGCAAAGGTTCACCCCGCCAAAAACTGTTTTTT
CASKGSPRQKLFF
>TRBJ2-1|-|TRBV11-2|TRBD2
TGTGCCAGCAGCTCAGGATCTAGCGGGAGGGTGTTTGAGCAGTTCTTC
CASSSGSSGRVFEQFF
>TRBJ1-5|-|TRBV10-3|-
TGTGCCACCACCCCCGGCACGGTCCATAGCAATCAGCCCCAGCATTTT
CATTPGTVHSNQPQHF
>TRBJ2-7|-|TRBV28|TRBD1
TGTGCCAGCAGCTCAACCGGGACAGGCGCCTACGAGCAGTACTTC
CASSSTGTGAYEQYF
>TRBJ2-1|few|TRBV7-2|-
TGTGCCAGCAGCTTAGTTGGGTCTAGAAATGAGCAGTTCTTC
CASSLVGSRNEQFF
>TRBJ1-4|-|TRBV19|TRBD1
TGTGCCGTTTCGACAGGGGGTAATGAAAAACTGTTTTTT
CAVSTGGNEKLFF
>TRBJ2-5|few|TRBV28|-
TGTGCCAGCAGTTTGGGTGAGACCCAGTACTTC
CASSLGETQYF
>TRBJ2-2|-|TRBV7-3|TRBD2
TGTGCCAGCAGCCTCCGGAGCGGGAGGGGGACCGGGGAGCTGTTTTTT
CASSLRSGRGTGELFF
>TRBJ1-5|few|TRBV28|-
TGTGCCAGCATGGGCGGGCAGGGCAATCAGCCCCAGCATTTT
CASMGGQGNQPQHF
>TRBJ1-5|-|TRBV7-2|TRBD1
TGTGCCAGCAGCATGACAGGGGATGGCAATCAGCCCCAGCATTTT
CASSMTGDGNQPQHF
>TRBJ1-2|-|TRBV2|TRBD1
TGTGCCAGCCCGGTGGGGGGACAGGGTAACTATGGCTACACCTTC
CASPVGGQGNYGYTF
>TRBJ2-1|-|TRBV6-5|TRBD1
TGTGCCAGCAGTGTTCAGAGGGGGCGCGGAAATGAGCAGTTCTTC
CASSVQRGRGNEQFF
>TRBJ2-5|few|TRBV25-1|-
TGTGCCAGCAGTGACCCGGACTACCAAGAGACCCAGTACTTC
CASSDPDYQETQYF
>TRBJ2-2|-|TRBV7-2|-
TGTGCCAGCAGCTTATCACTACAGAACACCGGGGAGCTGTTTTTT
CASSLSLQNTGELFF
>TRBJ2-1|-|TRBV12-5|-
TGTGCTAGTGGGTCTAATAACGACAATGAGCAGTTCTTC
CASGSNNDNEQFF
>TRBJ1-1|-|TRBV28|-
TGTGCCAGCAGTTTAGGACAGATGAACACTGAAGCTTTCTTT
CASSLGQMNTEAFF
>TRBJ2-2|few|TRBV6-5|-
TGTGCCAGCAGTTACTCGGGACAACCCGGGGAGCTGTTTTTT
CASSYSGQPGELFF
>TRBJ2-7|-|TRBV7-9|TRBD2
TGTGCCAGCAGCCTTAGCGGGAAGGGCTACGAGCAGTACTTC
CASSLSGKGYEQYF
>TRBJ2-3|few|TRBV7-2|-
TGTGCCAGCAGCTTAGCAGACACAGATACGCAGTATTTT
CASSLADTDTQYF
>TRBJ2-3|few|TRBV6-5|TRBD1
TGTGCCAGCAGCGCGGGACAGGGGACCACAGATACGCAGTATTTT
CASSAGQGTTDTQYF
>TRBJ2-1|-|TRBV7-8|-
TGTGCCAGCAGCTTAGTTTTGTGGAGCGGGCAGTTCTTC
CASSLVLWSGQFF
>TRBJ2-4|-|TRBV6-5|-
TGTGCCAGCAGTTACTCGAAGGGGGGAGCCAAAAACATTCAGTACTTC
CASSYSKGGAKNIQYF
>TRBJ2-7|-|TRBV7-2|-
TGTGCCAGCAGCCTATCGAACTACGAGCAGTACTTC
CASSLSNYEQYF
>TRBJ2-4|many|TRBV10-3|-
TGTGCCGCCCGGCCGGATCTGGCCAAAAACATTCAGTACTTC
CAARPDLAKNIQYF
>TRBJ1-2|-|TRBV27|-
TGTGCCAGCAGTTTATCCGTGACACCTGGCTATGGCTACACCTTC
CASSLSVTPGYGYTF
>TRBJ2-3|-|TRBV19|-
TGTGCCAGTAGTATGCAGACACCAGATACGCAGTATTTT
CASSMQTPDTQYF
>TRBJ2-3|few|TRBV5-1|TRBD2
TGCGCCAGCAGCCCTGGACTAGCGGGAACAGATACGCAGTATTTT
CASSPGLAGTDTQYF